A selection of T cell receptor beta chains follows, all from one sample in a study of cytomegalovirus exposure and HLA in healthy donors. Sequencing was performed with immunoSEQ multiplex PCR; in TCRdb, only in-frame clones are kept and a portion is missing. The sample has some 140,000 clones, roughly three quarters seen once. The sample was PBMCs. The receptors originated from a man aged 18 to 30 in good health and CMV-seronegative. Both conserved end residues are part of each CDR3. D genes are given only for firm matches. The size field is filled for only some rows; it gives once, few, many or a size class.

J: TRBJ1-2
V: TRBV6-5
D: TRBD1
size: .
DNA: TGTGCCAGCAACGGACAGGGGGAACCCTTC
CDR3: CASNGQGEPF

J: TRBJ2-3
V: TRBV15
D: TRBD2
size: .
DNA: TGTGCCACCAGCAGATTTCAAGGGTCGCGGGGGGGCCCCACAGATACGCAGTATTTT
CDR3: CATSRFQGSRGGPTDTQYF

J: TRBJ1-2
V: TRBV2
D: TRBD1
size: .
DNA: TGTGCCAGCAGGATAGGACAGGGGGCCAGTGGCTACACCTTC
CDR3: CASRIGQGASGYTF

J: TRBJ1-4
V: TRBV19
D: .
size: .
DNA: TGTGCCAGTAGTATCTCATCCGGGAGTTTAAAACTGTTTTTT
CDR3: CASSISSGSLKLFF

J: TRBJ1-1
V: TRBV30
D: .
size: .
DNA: TGTGCCTGGAGCAGGGGCTCTGAAGCTTTCTTT
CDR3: CAWSRGSEAFF

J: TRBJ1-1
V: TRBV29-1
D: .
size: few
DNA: TGCAGCGTTAGGAGGGCTGAAGCTTTCTTT
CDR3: CSVRRAEAFF

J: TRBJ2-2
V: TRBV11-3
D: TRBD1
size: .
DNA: TGTGCCAGCAGCTCCAACAGGGGGACCGGGGAGCTGTTTTTT
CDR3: CASSSNRGTGELFF

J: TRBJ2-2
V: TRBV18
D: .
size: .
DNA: TGTGCCAGCTCACCGGGCCCGAACACCGGGGAGCTGTTTTTT
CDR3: CASSPGPNTGELFF

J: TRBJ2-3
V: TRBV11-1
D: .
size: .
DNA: TGTGCCAGCAGACTGGGCACAGATACGCAGTATTTT
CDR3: CASRLGTDTQYF

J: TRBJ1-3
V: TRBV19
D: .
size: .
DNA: TGTGCCAGTAGTATCTCGGGGTCAGGTGGAAACACCATATATTTT
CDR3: CASSISGSGGNTIYF

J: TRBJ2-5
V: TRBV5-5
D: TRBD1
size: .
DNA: TGTGCCAGCAGCCTGGAGGGGACAGGGGGAACAGAGACCCAGTACTTC
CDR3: CASSLEGTGGTETQYF

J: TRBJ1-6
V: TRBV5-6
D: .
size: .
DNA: TGTGCCAGCAGCCTTTCGGGGATAAATTCACCCCTCCACTTT
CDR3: CASSLSGINSPLHF

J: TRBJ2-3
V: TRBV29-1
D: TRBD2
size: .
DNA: TGCAGCGCCTCGACTAGCGGGGGGCCTACAGATACGCAGTATTTT
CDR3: CSASTSGGPTDTQYF

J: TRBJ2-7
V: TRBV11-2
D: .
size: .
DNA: TGTGCCAGCAGCTTAGGACATCTCTACGAGCAGTACTTC
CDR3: CASSLGHLYEQYF

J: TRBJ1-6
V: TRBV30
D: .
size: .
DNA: TGTGCCTGGACCAGCGCTAGCTCCTATAATTCACCCCTCCACTTT
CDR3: CAWTSASSYNSPLHF